Listed below are T cell receptor beta chains from one sample, sequenced in a study of blood T cell repertoires in COVID-19. The method was immunoSEQ multiplex PCR; TCRdb's version includes in-frame clones alone and lacks a portion of them. The repertoire has fewer than 500,000 clones, 86% of them found once; the top ten carry over 1.1%. Sequencing was carried out using peripheral blood. The source is a woman aged 25 to 45 with active or convalescent COVID-19. Both conserved end residues are part of each CDR3. D genes are given only for firm matches. Clone size, where shown, is once, few, many, or a class for clones that have expanded.

CDR3 protein	CDR3 DNA	D gene	clone size	V gene	J gene
CSARDKKYEQYF	TGCAGCGCCCGGGACAAGAAATACGAGCAGTACTTC	-	-	TRBV29-1	TRBJ2-7
CASSLAGKNTEAFF	TGCGCCAGCAGCCTGGCCGGGAAGAACACTGAAGCTTTCTTT	-	-	TRBV5-1	TRBJ1-1
CASSSTGTDTQYF	TGTGCCAGCAGTTCCACGGGCACAGATACGCAGTATTTT	-	-	TRBV25-1	TRBJ2-3
CASSLRTGENIQYF	TGTGCCAGCAGCCTTAGGACAGGGGAGAACATTCAGTACTTC	TRBD1	-	TRBV11-3	TRBJ2-4
CASRLQGAGELFF	TGTGCCAGCAGGCTACAGGGGGCCGGGGAGCTGTTTTTT	TRBD1	-	TRBV27	TRBJ2-2
CASSPRGQGIGNTIYF	TGCGCCAGCAGCCCTCGAGGACAGGGGATTGGAAACACCATATATTTT	TRBD1	-	TRBV4-1	TRBJ1-3
CASSLGTGDIGGYTF	TGTGCCAGCAGCTTGGGAACAGGGGATATCGGTGGCTACACCTTC	TRBD1	-	TRBV7-2	TRBJ1-2
CASSLGLAGPRPSTDTQYF	TGTGCCAGCAGTTTGGGGCTAGCGGGGCCCCGACCCAGCACAGATACGCAGTATTTT	TRBD2	-	TRBV27	TRBJ2-3
CASSFGLAGPYEQYF	TGTGCCAGCAGCTTCGGACTAGCAGGACCCTACGAGCAGTACTTC	TRBD2	-	TRBV11-2	TRBJ2-7
CASSPGMRGYTF	TGTGCCAGTAGTCCCGGAATGCGGGGCTACACCTTC	-	-	TRBV19	TRBJ1-2
CASSPWGDWTYEQYF	TGTGCCAGCAGTCCATGGGGGGACTGGACCTACGAGCAGTACTTC	-	-	TRBV6-5	TRBJ2-7
CASSEAQGAKTEAFF	TGTGCCAGCAGTGAAGCACAGGGGGCGAAGACTGAAGCTTTCTTT	TRBD1	-	TRBV2	TRBJ1-1
CASSPAGVSPLHF	TGTGCCAGTAGCCCGGCGGGGGTGTCACCCCTCCACTTT	-	-	TRBV19	TRBJ1-6
CATRDGRANVLTF	TGTGCCACCAGAGACGGGAGGGCCAACGTCCTGACTTTC	-	few	TRBV15	TRBJ2-6
CASSLTRLSVGDEKLFF	TGTGCCAGCAGCTTAACCCGGTTGAGCGTGGGAGATGAAAAACTGTTTTTT	-	-	TRBV11-3	TRBJ1-4
CASSVSAGKSNQPQHF	TGTGCCAGCAGTGTTTCCGCGGGGAAGAGCAATCAGCCCCAGCATTTT	-	-	TRBV6-1	TRBJ1-5
CASSLLAAGGSDTQYF	TGTGCCAGCAGCTTACTAGCGGCCGGAGGTTCAGATACGCAGTATTTT	TRBD2	few	TRBV7-8	TRBJ2-3
CASSNRDYLNNEQFF	TGCGCCAGCAGCAACCGGGACTACCTTAACAATGAGCAGTTCTTC	TRBD2	-	TRBV5-1	TRBJ2-1
CASSYGAGGTDTQYF	TGTGCCAGCAGCTACGGAGCGGGGGGTACAGATACGCAGTATTTT	TRBD2	-	TRBV11-2	TRBJ2-3
CASSYSVTGGTEAFF	TGTGCCAGCAGCTACTCTGTTACAGGGGGCACTGAAGCTTTCTTT	TRBD1	-	TRBV7-9	TRBJ1-1
CASSPAGVSQPQHF	TGTGCCAGCAGTCCGGCAGGGGTCAGTCAGCCCCAGCATTTT	-	-	TRBV6-5	TRBJ1-5
CAWSGTVHEQFF	TGTGCCTGGAGTGGCACGGTCCATGAGCAGTTCTTC	-	-	TRBV30	TRBJ2-1
CASSSQGFGSTNEKLFF	TGTGCCAGCAGCTCTCAGGGGTTCGGGTCGACTAATGAAAAACTGTTTTTT	-	-	TRBV7-6	TRBJ1-4
CASSLGQASLAPSMNTEAFF	TGCGCCAGCAGCCTGGGACAGGCGAGCCTTGCGCCCTCCATGAACACTGAAGCTTTCTTT	TRBD1	-	TRBV5-1	TRBJ1-1
CASSLQRGAMNTGELFF	TGTGCCAGCAGCTTGCAGCGGGGGGCCATGAACACCGGGGAGCTGTTTTTT	TRBD2	few	TRBV7-2	TRBJ2-2
CASSQAPTSHEQYF	TGTGCCAGCAGCCAAGCCCCGACTAGCCATGAGCAGTACTTC	TRBD2	-	TRBV4-2	TRBJ2-7
CASSPTGGYGYTF	TGTGCCAGCTCACCGACAGGAGGCTATGGCTACACCTTC	-	-	TRBV18	TRBJ1-2
CASRLGLKGEPLHF	TGCGCCAGCAGGTTGGGACTTAAAGGGGAACCCCTCCACTTT	-	-	TRBV5-1	TRBJ1-6
CASSAGGIKYEQYF	TGTGCCAGCAGTGCGGGGGGGATAAAGTACGAGCAGTACTTC	TRBD2	few	TRBV6-2/TRBV6-3	TRBJ2-7
CASRSVTEAFF	TGCGCCAGCAGGTCGGTCACTGAAGCTTTCTTT	-	-	TRBV10-2	TRBJ1-1
CASPGLDTGELFF	TGTGCCAGCCCAGGGTTGGACACCGGGGAGCTGTTTTTT	-	-	TRBV18	TRBJ2-2
CASSQTGKTGNTIYF	TGCGCCAGCAGCCAGACAGGGAAAACTGGAAACACCATATATTTT	TRBD1	-	TRBV4-1	TRBJ1-3
CASSFTSGSNLNEQFF	TGTGCCAGCAGCTTCACTAGCGGGAGTAATTTGAATGAGCAGTTCTTC	TRBD2	-	TRBV5-8	TRBJ2-1
CASSFPPDRGTRRFYNEQFF	TGTGCCAGCAGTTTCCCCCCCGACAGGGGGACGAGAAGGTTCTACAATGAGCAGTTCTTC	TRBD1	-	TRBV27	TRBJ2-1
CATSPGGRNEQYF	TGTGCCACCAGTCCAGGGGGAAGAAACGAGCAGTACTTC	TRBD1	-	TRBV15	TRBJ2-7
CASSLAQGYEQYF	TGCGCCAGCAGCTTGGCGCAGGGCTACGAGCAGTACTTC	-	-	TRBV5-1	TRBJ2-7
CASSLGILYSNQPQHF	TGTGCCAGCAGCTTAGGAATTCTCTATAGCAATCAGCCCCAGCATTTT	-	-	TRBV7-8	TRBJ1-5
CASSQDAGGVNTEAFF	TGCGCCAGCAGCCAAGACGCGGGGGGGGTGAACACTGAAGCTTTCTTT	-	-	TRBV4-1	TRBJ1-1
CAWGLGAALPSHYGYTF	TGTGCCTGGGGGTTGGGGGCAGCTTTACCTTCTCACTATGGCTACACCTTC	-	once	TRBV30	TRBJ1-2
CSVKTSGAFQETQYF	TGCAGCGTTAAGACTAGCGGGGCCTTCCAAGAGACCCAGTACTTC	TRBD2	-	TRBV29-1	TRBJ2-5
CASSQGGGPGNTIYF	TGTGCCAGCAGCCAAGGGGGGGGTCCCGGAAACACCATATATTTT	-	-	TRBV9	TRBJ1-3
CASSLLEQPQETQYF	TGTGCCAGCTCGCTCCTGGAACAGCCCCAAGAGACCCAGTACTTC	-	-	TRBV18	TRBJ2-5
CASSIRAWQGDVNTEAFF	TGTGCCAGTAGTATACGAGCGTGGCAGGGTGATGTGAACACTGAAGCTTTCTTT	-	-	TRBV19	TRBJ1-1
CASSTRGLGENTEAFF	TGTGCCAGCAGTACCAGGGGGCTGGGGGAGAACACTGAAGCTTTCTTT	TRBD1	once	TRBV27	TRBJ1-1
CASSFSMSASGYTDTQYF	TGTGCCAGCAGTTTCAGTATGAGTGCTAGCGGATACACAGATACGCAGTATTTT	TRBD2	-	TRBV27	TRBJ2-3
CASRPGQVPSEQYF	TGTGCCAGCAGGCCGGGACAGGTTCCAAGCGAGCAGTACTTC	-	-	TRBV21-1	TRBJ2-7
CASSLVGGIYGYTF	TGTGCCAGCAGTTTGGTCGGGGGGATCTATGGCTACACCTTC	-	-	TRBV27	TRBJ1-2
CSVEGVSGHSYNEQFF	TGCAGCGTTGAAGGGGTTAGCGGACACTCCTACAATGAGCAGTTCTTC	-	-	TRBV29-1	TRBJ2-1
CASSIRDRYQEPQYF	TGCGCCAGCAGCATCCGGGACAGATACCAAGAGCCCCAGTACTTC	TRBD1	-	TRBV5-1	TRBJ2-5
CASSLGDVMTGSDEQYF	TGTGCCAGCAGCTTGGGGGACGTAATGACAGGGAGCGACGAGCAGTACTTC	TRBD1	once	TRBV5-4	TRBJ2-7
CAWSVTDRGPRSQHF	TGTGCCTGGAGTGTGACGGACAGGGGTCCCAGGTCCCAGCATTTT	TRBD1	-	TRBV30	TRBJ1-5
CASSSIGGGNTIYF	TGTGCCAGTAGTTCCATCGGGGGAGGAAACACCATATATTTT	-	-	TRBV19	TRBJ1-3
CASSEFGQGSQPQHF	TGTGCCAGCAGTGAATTTGGACAGGGCAGTCAGCCCCAGCATTTT	TRBD1	-	TRBV2	TRBJ1-5